This TCR beta chain was sequenced during a study of blood T cell repertoires in COVID-19. Only in-frame clones appear in the TCRdb table, and some are missing; sequencing was by immunoSEQ multiplex PCR. Of 140,000 to 150,000 clones listed, 80% to 85% are singletons. The CDR3 is 18 amino acids. Per the germline V gene, CDR1 is SGHTA and CDR2 is FQGTGA. V trimming: 0 bases; J trimming: 3 bases; junction bases outside the gene matches: 11. The sequenced sample consisted of peripheral blood. The chain recombines TRBV7-3 with TRBJ2-1, with 7 bases that match TRBD1. The sequence was collected from a human donor in a cohort sampled during active COVID-19. CDR3 amino acids: CASSLTPSGTAVYNEQFF. CDR3 bases: TGTGCCAGCAGCTTAACCCCCTCCGGGACAGCAGTCTACAATGAGCAGTTCTTC.